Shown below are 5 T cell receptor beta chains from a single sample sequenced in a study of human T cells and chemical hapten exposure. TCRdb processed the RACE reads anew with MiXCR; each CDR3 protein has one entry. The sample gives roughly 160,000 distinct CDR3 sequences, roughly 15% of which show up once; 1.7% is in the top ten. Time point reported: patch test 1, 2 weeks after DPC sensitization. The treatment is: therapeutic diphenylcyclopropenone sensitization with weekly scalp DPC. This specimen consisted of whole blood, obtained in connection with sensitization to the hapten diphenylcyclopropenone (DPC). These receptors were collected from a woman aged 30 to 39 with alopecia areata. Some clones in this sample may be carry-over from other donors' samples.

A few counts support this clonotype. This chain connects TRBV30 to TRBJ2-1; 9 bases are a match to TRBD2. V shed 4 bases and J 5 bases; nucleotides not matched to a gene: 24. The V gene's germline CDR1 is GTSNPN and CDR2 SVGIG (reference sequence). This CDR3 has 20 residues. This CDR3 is CAWNPPGLAGSRGHDNEQFF. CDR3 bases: TGTGCCTGGAACCCTCCCGGGCTAGCGGGATCCCGGGGCCACGACAATGAGCAGTTCTTC.

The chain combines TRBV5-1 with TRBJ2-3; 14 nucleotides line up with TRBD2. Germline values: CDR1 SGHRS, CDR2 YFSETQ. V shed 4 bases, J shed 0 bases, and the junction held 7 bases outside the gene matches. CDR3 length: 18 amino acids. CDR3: CASSTGLAGGPSTDTQYF. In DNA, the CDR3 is TGCGCCAGCAGCACCGGACTAGCGGGGGGACCTAGCACAGATACGCAGTATTTT.

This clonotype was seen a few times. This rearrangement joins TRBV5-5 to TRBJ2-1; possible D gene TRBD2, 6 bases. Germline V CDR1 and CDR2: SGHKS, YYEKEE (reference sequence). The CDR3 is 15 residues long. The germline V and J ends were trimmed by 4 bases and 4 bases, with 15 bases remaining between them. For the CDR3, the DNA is TGTGCCAGCAGCATGGGACTCCAGATATACAATGAGCAGTTCTTC. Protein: CASSMGLQIYNEQFF.

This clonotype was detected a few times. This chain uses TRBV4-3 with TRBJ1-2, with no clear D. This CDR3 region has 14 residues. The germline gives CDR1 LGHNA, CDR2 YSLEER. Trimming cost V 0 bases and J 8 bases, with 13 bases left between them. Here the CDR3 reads CASSQDDGLGGYTF. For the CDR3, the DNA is TGCGCCAGCAGCCAAGATGACGGGCTCGGCGGCTACACCTTC.

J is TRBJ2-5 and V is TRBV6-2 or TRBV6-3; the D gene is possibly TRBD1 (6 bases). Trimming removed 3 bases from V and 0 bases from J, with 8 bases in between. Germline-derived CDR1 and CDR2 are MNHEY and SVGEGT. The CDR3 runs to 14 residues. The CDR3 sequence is CASSYTGYQETQYF. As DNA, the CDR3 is TGTGCCAGCAGTTATACAGGGTACCAAGAGACCCAGTACTTC.